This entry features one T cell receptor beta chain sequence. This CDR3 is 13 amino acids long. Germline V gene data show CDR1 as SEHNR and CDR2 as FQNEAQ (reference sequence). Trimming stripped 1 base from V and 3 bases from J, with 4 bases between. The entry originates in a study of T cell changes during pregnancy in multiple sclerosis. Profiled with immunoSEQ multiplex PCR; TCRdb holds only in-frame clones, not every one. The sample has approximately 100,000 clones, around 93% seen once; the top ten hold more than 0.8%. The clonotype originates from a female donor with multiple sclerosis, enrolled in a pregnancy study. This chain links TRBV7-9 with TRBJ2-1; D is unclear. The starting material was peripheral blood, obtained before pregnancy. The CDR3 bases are TGTGCCAGCAGCTTAGACAGCTACAATGAGCAGTTCTTC. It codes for CASSLDSYNEQFF.